These 23 T cell receptor beta chains came from one sample sequenced in a study of T-cell reconstitution after alpha-beta-depleted transplantation in children. Preparation of the TCRbeta library used unique molecular identifiers. TCRdb reprocessed the PCR reads with MiXCR, giving one entry per CDR3 protein. This table has a few hundred thousand distinct CDR3 sequences, about an eighth appearing once. The specimen comprised PBMCs, mostly from graft donor cells, sampled 360 days after TCRalphabeta/CD19-depleted stem cell transplant. These receptor sequences come from a male patient under 18 who had a stem cell transplant for acute myeloid leukemia, so the T cells may come from the graft donor.

In its sample, this clonotype was seen a few times. The chain employs TRBV7-6 and TRBJ2-7; 7 bases match TRBD2. V lost 1 base to trimming and J lost 6 bases; unmatched junction nucleotides: 6. The CDR3 loop spans 14 amino acids. The germline gives CDR1 SGHVS, CDR2 FNYEAQ. CDR3 region: CASSLVAGASEQYF. For the CDR3, the DNA is TGTGCCAGCAGCTTAGTGGCGGGAGCAAGCGAGCAGTACTTC.

The rearrangement links TRBV6-2 or TRBV6-3 to TRBJ2-7; TRBD2 matches at 7 bases. V lost 5 bases, J lost 6 bases, and 7 bases stayed unmatched. The CDR3 spans 13 residues. Germline CDR1 reads MNHEY; CDR2 reads SVGEGT. CDR3 region: CASSPLGRREQYF. In nucleotides, the CDR3 is TGTGCCAGCAGTCCTCTCGGGAGGCGCGAGCAGTACTTC.

The rearrangement uses TRBV7-2 and TRBJ1-1; D ambiguous. CDR1 is SGHTA, CDR2 FQGNSA, per germline. This CDR3 is 14 amino acids long. Trimming shortened V by 3 bases and J by 1 base, and 9 bases separated the two germline ends. In nucleotides, the CDR3 is TGTGCCAGCAGCTTTAAGGACGGGAACACTGAAGCTTTCTTT. This sequence encodes CASSFKDGNTEAFF.

This clonotype showed up many times. This chain connects TRBV7-8 to TRBJ2-7; 8 bases line up with TRBD1. The CDR3 sequence is 16 residues long. The V gene end was trimmed by 1 base and the J gene end by 5 bases; junction bases not matched to a gene: 10. Germline V CDR1 and CDR2: SGHVS, FQNEAQ. The CDR3 reads CASSLDETGALDEQYF. The CDR3 DNA reads as TGTGCCAGCAGCTTAGATGAGACAGGGGCTCTGGACGAGCAGTACTTC.

This clonotype was detected a few times. The rearrangement links TRBV5-1 to TRBJ2-5; no clear D. This CDR3 is 11 amino acids long. The V and J ends lost 4 bases and 5 bases respectively, with 6 bases between them. The germline V gene encodes CDR1 SGHRS and CDR2 YFSETQ. The CDR3, as DNA: TGCGCCAGCAGCCAAAGCGAGACCCAGTACTTC. Its protein is CASSQSETQYF. Filled out from reference TRBV5-1 and TRBJ2-5, the complete variable domain reads KAGVTQTPRYLIKTRGQQVTLSCSPISGHRSVSWYQQTPGQGLQFLFEYFSETQRNKGNFPGRFSGRQFSNSRSEMNVSTLELGDSALYLCASSQSETQYFGPGTRLLVL.

The gene calls are TRBV2 and TRBJ2-7, with 7 bases aligning to TRBD2. Looked up from germline, CDR1 is SNHLY and CDR2 is FYNNEI. The V gene end was trimmed by 7 bases and the J gene end by 7 bases; junction bases not matched to a gene: 13. The CDR3 runs 14 residues. The CDR3 protein is CASNSLSGMGEQYF. The CDR3, as DNA: TGTGCCAGCAACTCACTAAGCGGGATGGGTGAGCAGTACTTC.

This clonotype was recorded at least ten times. The genes are TRBV29-1 and TRBJ2-2; 7 bases align to TRBD2. This CDR3 has 14 amino acids. After removal of 4 bases from V and 0 bases from J, the junction contained 2 bases not matched to a gene. CDR1 is SQVTM, CDR2 ANQGSEA, per germline. The DNA for the CDR3 is TGCAGCGTTGTAAGCGGGACGAACACCGGGGAGCTGTTTTTT. Its translation is CSVVSGTNTGELFF.

This chain uses TRBV12-3 or TRBV12-4 with TRBJ2-1; D not certain. The CDR3 is made up of 16 amino acids. Trimming took 0 bases from V and 2 from J, leaving 11 bases between them. The CDR3 sequence: CASSLAVGGTYNEQFF. The DNA for the CDR3 is TGTGCCAGCAGTTTAGCAGTCGGCGGAACCTACAATGAGCAGTTCTTC.

In the case of this clonotype: A much larger clone sits a single nucleotide away, making a read error possible. In nucleotides, the CDR3 is TGTGCCAGCAGCTTTACAGGGCTTGAGCAGTACTTC. It translates to CASSFTGLEQYF. The chain links TRBV7-2 to TRBJ2-7, with D perhaps TRBD1 (6 bases). Trimming pared 3 bases from V and 7 bases from J, leaving 10 bases between. The CDR3 extends over 12 amino acids. Looked up from germline, CDR1 is SGHTA and CDR2 is FQGNSA.

The J gene is TRBJ2-3, the V gene TRBV4-3; D call uncertain. The CDR3 contains 14 residues. The V end was cut by 3 bases, the J end by 2 bases, with 9 bases between. From germline, CDR1 is LGHNA and CDR2 YSLEER. CDR3 region: CASSHSGPTDTQYF. The CDR3 DNA reads as TGCGCCAGCAGCCATTCGGGCCCCACAGATACGCAGTATTTT.

This CDR3 reads CASSPSRLAGQETQYF. In DNA form, the CDR3 reads TGTGCCAGCTCACCATCCCGACTAGCGGGGCAAGAGACCCAGTACTTC. This rearrangement joins TRBV18 to TRBJ2-5, with TRBD2 matching 11 bases. Germline lookup yields CDR1 KGHSH and CDR2 LQKENI. With 2 bases clipped from V and 2 bases from J, the junction kept 4 bases outside the gene matches. The CDR3 is 16 amino acids.

In its sample, this clonotype was seen many times. The chain employs TRBV29-1 and TRBJ2-7; D is perhaps TRBD1 (5 bases). The CDR3 runs to 12 residues. Per germline, CDR1 SQVTM and CDR2 ANQGSEA. V was pared by 4 bases and J by 6 bases, with 13 bases between. DNA of the CDR3: TGCAGCGTTGCTCAAGGGGCGAGCGAGCAGTACTTC. As protein: CSVAQGASEQYF.

This chain links TRBV28 with TRBJ1-1; D perhaps matches TRBD1 (5 bases). Germline CDR1 and CDR2: MDHEN and SYDVKM. The CDR3 loop spans 15 amino acids. V lost 3 bases and J 3 bases, leaving 14 bases between the germline ends. The CDR3 is CASSFWIQEYTEAFF. The CDR3 DNA reads TGTGCCAGCAGTTTTTGGATACAGGAATACACTGAAGCTTTCTTT.

The genes are TRBV28 and TRBJ2-7, with D unresolved. Germline V gene lookup returns CDR1 MDHEN and CDR2 SYDVKM. V was cut by 1 base and J by 2 bases, with 9 bases left in between. The CDR3 has 14 residues. In nucleotides, the CDR3 is TGTGCCAGCAGTTTATTGTCGGCAGCCTACGAGCAGTACTTC. Protein: CASSLLSAAYEQYF.

This clonotype was seen a few times. The genes are TRBV20-1 and TRBJ2-1; 8 positions agree with TRBD2. With V trimmed by 5 bases and J by 8 bases, 8 bases remained unmatched. Germline CDR1 is DFQATT and CDR2 is SNEGSKA (reference sequence). This CDR3 region has 13 residues. DNA for the CDR3: TGCAGTGCTCCGAAACAACTAGCGGATGAGCAGTTCTTC. This codes for CSAPKQLADEQFF.

This clonotype was seen a handful of times. The chain employs TRBV20-1 and TRBJ1-6; TRBD1 might be the D (5 bases). Germline CDR1 reads DFQATT; CDR2 reads SNEGSKA (reference sequence). This CDR3 contains 15 residues. The CDR3 sequence: CGGGLPSSYNSPLHF. The CDR3 DNA is TGCGGGGGGGGTCTCCCGAGCTCCTATAATTCACCCCTCCACTTT.

There are a few counts of this clonotype. The chain is built from TRBV29-1 and TRBJ2-5; no reliable D call. V lost 4 bases and J 5 bases, leaving 8 bases between the germline ends. This CDR3 has 11 residues. Germline CDR1 reads SQVTM; CDR2 reads ANQGSEA. The CDR3: CSVVRKETQYF. The DNA for the CDR3 is TGCAGCGTTGTCCGCAAGGAGACCCAGTACTTC.

This clonotype was picked up a small number of times. The rearrangement uses TRBV13 and TRBJ1-1, with D perhaps TRBD1 (5 bases). In germline, CDR1 is PRHDT, CDR2 FYEKMQ (reference sequence). The CDR3 is made up of 11 amino acids. V was clipped by 1 base and J by 9 bases, with 6 bases between them. The CDR3 coding sequence is TGTGCCAGCAGCTTAGAGGGGAAAGCTTTCTTT. As protein: CASSLEGKAFF.

The chain has TRBV9 and TRBJ2-7; TRBD2 aligns across 8 bases. This CDR3 has 19 amino acids. The germline CDR1 and CDR2 sequences are SGDLS and YYNGEE. After removal of 4 bases from V and 5 bases from J, the junction contained 23 bases not matched to a gene. This CDR3 reads CASSQQTGGGYPPADEQYF. In nucleotides, the CDR3 is TGTGCCAGCAGCCAACAAACGGGGGGGGGCTACCCCCCTGCGGACGAGCAGTACTTC.

This clonotype has more than one count but fewer than ten. This chain uses TRBV6-5 with TRBJ2-3, with D maybe TRBD2 (5 bases). CDR1 is MNHEY, CDR2 SVGAGI, per germline. Trimming pared 7 bases from V and 2 bases from J, leaving 7 bases between. The length of the CDR3 is 12 residues. CDR3 region: CASKTTTDTQYF. Written as DNA, the CDR3 is TGTGCCAGCAAGACTACCACAGATACGCAGTATTTT.

The V gene is TRBV30, the J gene TRBJ1-1; D possibly corresponds to TRBD1 (5 bases). There are 11 residues in the CDR3. The ends were cut back, 5 bases at V and 1 base at J, with 5 bases in the middle. Germline assignment: CDR1 GTSNPN and CDR2 SVGIG (reference sequence). CDR3 coding DNA: TGTGCCTGGGACAGGAACACTGAAGCTTTCTTT. Translating gives CAWDRNTEAFF.

This chain links TRBV2 with TRBJ2-3; 8 bases match TRBD2. V shed 1 base, J shed 0 bases, and the junction held 3 bases outside the gene matches. From germline, CDR1 is SNHLY and CDR2 FYNNEI. The CDR3 extends over 16 amino acids. Here the CDR3 reads CASSEVVAGSTDTQYF. The CDR3 nucleotides read TGTGCCAGCAGTGAAGTCGTAGCGGGAAGCACAGATACGCAGTATTTT.

The gene calls are TRBV29-1 and TRBJ2-5; D gene uncertain. The germline gives CDR1 SQVTM, CDR2 ANQGSEA. The length of the CDR3 is 11 residues. V lost 7 bases and J 4 bases, leaving 10 bases between the germline ends. The DNA of the CDR3 is TGCAGCGCCGATGTTGGAGAGACCCAGTACTTC. Encoded protein: CSADVGETQYF.